Presented here are 21 T cell receptor beta chains from one specimen sequenced in a study of CD4+ T cells in melanoma. Libraries were prepared by immunoSEQ multiplex PCR; TCRdb keeps only in-frame clonotypes and omits some of them. The sample gives 120,000 to 150,000 clones, about 90% of which show up once; 1.5% to 1.9% is in the top ten. All receptors come from a human donor with melanoma.

This chain uses TRBV19 with TRBJ2-2, with D maybe TRBD2 (5 bases). The germline CDR1 and CDR2 sequences are LNHDA and SQIVND (reference sequence). The germline V and J ends were trimmed by 4 bases and 4 bases, with 10 bases remaining between them. This CDR3 has 14 amino acids. CDR3 amino acids: CASSKSGITGELFF. In nucleotides, the CDR3 is TGTGCCAGTAGTAAGTCGGGAATCACCGGGGAGCTGTTTTTT.

The CDR3 sequence is CASSYVGGGNTGELFF. As DNA, the CDR3 is TGTGCCAGCAGTTACGTTGGCGGGGGGAACACCGGGGAGCTGTTTTTT. This sequence joins TRBV6-6 and TRBJ2-2; 7 bases match TRBD2. The germline V gene has CDR1 MNHNY and CDR2 SVGAGI (reference sequence). The V segment lost 2 bases and the J segment 1 base; nucleotides outside the gene matches: 4. There are 16 residues in the CDR3.

The chain couples TRBV6-4 to TRBJ2-1; 9 bases align to TRBD2. The V segment lost 4 bases and the J segment 1 base; nucleotides outside the gene matches: 5. The CDR3 consists of 16 residues. CDR1 is MRHNA and CDR2 is SNTAGT in the germline V gene. The CDR3 region is CASSGLAGPSYNEQFF. CDR3 bases: TGTGCCAGCAGTGGGCTAGCGGGGCCGTCCTACAATGAGCAGTTCTTC.

The V call is TRBV11-1, the J call TRBJ2-7; D gene ambiguous. The V gene's germline CDR1 is SGHAT and CDR2 FQDESV (reference sequence). V dropped 4 bases and J dropped 3 bases, with 10 bases sitting between them. The CDR3 is 13 amino acids. The CDR3 sequence is CASSSGRNYEQYF. The CDR3 bases are TGTGCCAGCAGCTCCGGACGGAACTACGAGCAGTACTTC.

This sequence joins TRBV9 and TRBJ2-1; tentative D call: TRBD2 (6 bases). The V and J ends lost 3 bases and 8 bases respectively, with 33 bases between them. The V gene's germline CDR1 is SGDLS and CDR2 YYNGEE. The CDR3 has 20 amino acids. The DNA for the CDR3 is TGTGCCAGCAGCGCTAGTGGACCTGGGTTTCTTGCCGCGGGCGGGGATGAGCAGTTCTTC. This gives the protein CASSASGPGFLAAGGDEQFF.

CDR3 nucleotide sequence: TGTGCCAGCAGTGAATGGGAGACCCAGTACTTC. The encoded protein is CASSEWETQYF. The rearrangement links TRBV25-1 to TRBJ2-5; no reliable D call. Germline assignment: CDR1 MGHDK and CDR2 SYGVNS. Trimming cost V 1 base and J 5 bases, with 2 bases left between them. This CDR3 is 11 amino acids long.

The V and J genes are TRBV7-9 and TRBJ2-7; possible D gene TRBD1, 5 bases. The CDR3 extends over 16 amino acids. The germline CDR1 and CDR2 sequences are SEHNR and FQNEAQ (reference sequence). Trimming left V 1 base short and J 0 bases short, with 13 bases between. The CDR3 sequence: CASSLGGGAGSYEQYF. The CDR3 DNA reads TGTGCCAGCAGCTTAGGTGGTGGGGCCGGCTCCTACGAGCAGTACTTC. Complete variable domain (other parts from reference TRBV7-9 and TRBJ2-7): DTGVSQNPRHKITKRGQNVTFRCDPISEHNRLYWYRQTLGQGPEFLTYFQNEAQLEKSRLLSDRFSAERPKGSFSTLEIQRTEQGDSAMYLCASSLGGGAGSYEQYFGPGTRLTVT.

The chain couples TRBV6-1 to TRBJ1-3; D gene uncertain. V shed 9 bases and J shed 4 bases, with 10 bases lying between them. The germline V gene has CDR1 MNHNS and CDR2 SASEGT. CDR3 length: 12 amino acids. CDR3 nucleotide sequence: TGTGCCAGTACAGCGACGGGAAACACCATATATTTT. It translates to CASTATGNTIYF.

V gene TRBV11-2 combines with J gene TRBJ2-7; 8 nucleotides match TRBD2. Trimming removed 2 bases from V and 0 bases from J; junction bases left unmatched: 6. Germline loops: CDR1 SGHAT, CDR2 FQNNGV. The CDR3 has 16 residues. This CDR3 is CASSLTAGGASYEQYF. The CDR3 DNA reads as TGTGCCAGCAGCTTAACGGCCGGGGGGGCCTCCTACGAGCAGTACTTC.

The chain recombines TRBV4-1 with TRBJ2-1; 8 bases line up with TRBD1. This CDR3 region has 15 residues. Germline CDR1 and CDR2: MGHRA and YSYEKL. With V trimmed by 1 base and J by 8 bases, 7 bases remained unmatched. DNA for the CDR3: TGCGCCAGCAGCCAAGGTCCAGGGGGCAGGGATGAGCAGTTCTTC. It codes for CASSQGPGGRDEQFF.

The J gene is TRBJ2-4, the V gene TRBV30; a weak D match, TRBD2 (6 bases). Germline assignment: CDR1 GTSNPN and CDR2 SVGIG (reference sequence). CDR3 length equals 15 residues. V lost 0 bases and J 9 bases, leaving 18 bases between the germline ends. CDR3 bases: TGTGCCTGGAGTGTCACGGGGACTGCCCAACCCATTCAGTACTTC. Its translation: CAWSVTGTAQPIQYF. The full variable domain, its missing parts supplied by reference TRBV30 and TRBJ2-4, is SQTIHQWPATLVQPVGSPLSLECTVEGTSNPNLYWYRQAAGRGLQLLFYSVGIGQISSEVPQNLSASRPQDRQFILSSKKLLLSDSGFYLCAWSVTGTAQPIQYFGAGTRLSVL.

The chain links TRBV4-1 to TRBJ1-2; a possible D gene is TRBD1 (6 bases). The germline V and J ends were trimmed by 3 bases and 2 bases, with 10 bases remaining between them. In germline, CDR1 is MGHRA, CDR2 YSYEKL. The CDR3 runs to 14 residues. The CDR3 protein is CASSQADRNYGYTF. CDR3 in DNA: TGCGCCAGCAGCCAGGCTGACAGGAACTATGGCTACACCTTC.

This rearrangement joins TRBV18 to TRBJ1-6, with 8 bases that match TRBD1. The CDR3 totals 13 residues. CDR1 is KGHSH, CDR2 LQKENI, per germline. After removal of 4 bases from V and 10 bases from J, the junction contained 3 bases not matched to a gene. This CDR3 is CASSLDRASPLHF. The DNA of the CDR3 is TGTGCCAGCTCACTGGACAGGGCATCACCCCTCCACTTT.

The chain carries TRBV9 and TRBJ1-6, with D tentatively TRBD1 (6 bases). The CDR3 consists of 14 residues. CDR1 and CDR2 from the germline V gene are SGDLS and YYNGEE. Trimming took 0 bases from V and 5 from J, leaving 6 bases between them. Here the CDR3 reads CASSVEGDNSPLHF. In DNA form, the CDR3 reads TGTGCCAGCAGCGTAGAGGGGGATAATTCACCCCTCCACTTT. The whole variable domain, remainder taken from reference TRBV9 and TRBJ1-6, is DSGVTQTPKHLITATGQRVTLRCSPRSGDLSVYWYQQSLDQGLQFLIQYYNGEERAKGNILERFSAQQFPDLHSELNLSSLELGDSALYFCASSVEGDNSPLHFGNGTRLTVT.

The genes are TRBV18 and TRBJ2-2; possible D gene TRBD1, 6 bases. V was shortened by 5 bases and J by 3 bases, with 13 bases between the two germline ends. CDR1 and CDR2 (germline): KGHSH, LQKENI. This CDR3 spans 15 amino acids. The CDR3 spells CASSAYGGDTGELFF. In DNA form, the CDR3 reads TGTGCCAGCTCAGCGTATGGGGGCGACACCGGGGAGCTGTTTTTT. The full variable domain, with the rest looked up from reference TRBV18 and TRBJ2-2, is NAGVMQNPRHLVRRRGQEARLRCSPMKGHSHVYWYRQLPEEGLKFMVYLQKENIIDESGMPKERFSAEFPKEGPSILRIQQVVRGDSAAYFCASSAYGGDTGELFFGEGSRLTVL.

The J gene is TRBJ2-5, the V gene TRBV11-2; 8 bases match TRBD2. Germline CDR1 is SGHAT and CDR2 is FQNNGV. Trimming removed 1 base from V and 5 bases from J; junction bases left unmatched: 9. CDR3 length equals 16 residues. DNA of the CDR3: TGTGCCAGCAGCTTAGGGGAAGGGACTAGATGGGAGACCCAGTACTTC. Translation gives CASSLGEGTRWETQYF.

This chain joins TRBV10-1 and TRBJ2-1; TRBD2 agrees at 7 bases. J was trimmed by 1 base and V by 6 bases; bases with no gene match: 3. CDR3 length equals 14 residues. The germline CDR1 and CDR2 sequences are WNHNN and SYGVQD (reference sequence). The CDR3 protein is CASSDSGSYNEQFF. The CDR3 coding sequence is TGCGCCAGCAGCGATAGCGGGTCCTACAATGAGCAGTTCTTC.

This clone was found once. J is TRBJ2-2 and V is TRBV5-1; D not resolved. The CDR3 sequence is 15 residues long. The V end lost 0 bases, the J end lost 7 bases, and 13 bases lay between the germline ends. Germline V lookup: CDR1 SGHRS, CDR2 YFSETQ. CDR3 nucleotides: TGCGCCAGCAGCTTGGAGTCAGAGATTATCGGGGAGCTGTTTTTT. Translating it yields CASSLESEIIGELFF.

The V gene is TRBV18, the J gene TRBJ1-6; D may be TRBD1 (5 bases). Between the trimmed V and J ends, which lost 0 bases and 2 bases, there was a span of 11 bases. Germline CDR1 and CDR2: KGHSH and LQKENI. The CDR3 runs to 17 residues. The CDR3, as DNA: TGTGCCAGCTCACCACCGGGGGGGAACCCCTATAATTCACCCCTCCACTTT. Translating it yields CASSPPGGNPYNSPLHF.

The chain is built from TRBV5-4 and TRBJ1-1; D remains ambiguous. Germline V lookup: CDR1 SGHNT, CDR2 YYREEE (reference sequence). Trimming left V 4 bases short and J 1 base short, with 11 bases between. The CDR3 is 14 amino acids. The CDR3 reads CASSLSQTNTEAFF. Here the CDR3 DNA reads TGTGCCAGCAGCCTCAGTCAGACGAACACTGAAGCTTTCTTT.

The J gene is TRBJ1-6, the V gene TRBV27, with 7 positions matching TRBD1. With 6 bases clipped from V and 0 bases from J, the junction kept 2 bases outside the gene matches. Per the germline V gene, CDR1 is MNHEY and CDR2 is SMNVEV (reference sequence). This CDR3 comprises 15 residues. The DNA of the CDR3 is TGTGCCAGCAGACAGGGGCGCTCCTATAATTCACCCCTCCACTTT. Translation: CASRQGRSYNSPLHF.